The 17 T cell receptor beta chains in this list originate from one sample, sequenced in a study of T-cell reconstitution after alpha-beta-depleted transplantation in children. These receptors have no identified antigens. TCRbeta library preparation incorporated unique molecular identifiers. MiXCR, run by TCRdb on the PCR reads, gives a single entry per CDR3 protein. The sample shows a few hundred thousand distinct CDR3 sequences, roughly 8.2% of them seen only once. General study results and limits: T cells produced anew were the main source of T-cell counts and diversity one year after transplant.

Sequencing was performed on peripheral blood, taken 360 days after TCRalphabeta/CD19-depleted stem cell transplant. The receptor source for this set is a female patient between 2 and 15 years old who had a stem cell transplant for Fanconi anemia, so the T cells may come from the graft donor.

There are many counts of this clonotype. V usage is TRBV28 and J usage is TRBJ2-1; TRBD2 might be the D (7 bases). V dropped 11 bases and J dropped 0 bases, with 11 bases sitting between them. The CDR3 is made up of 13 amino acids. Germline values: CDR1 MDHEN, CDR2 SYDVKM. CDR3 sequence reads: CALGGASYNEQFF. As DNA, the CDR3 is TGTGCCCTTGGGGGGGCCTCCTACAATGAGCAGTTCTTC.

The chain joins TRBV15 to TRBJ2-7, with D hard to call. This CDR3 has 16 amino acids. V gave up 4 bases and J gave up 0 bases, with 16 bases separating them. Germline-derived CDR1 and CDR2 are LNHNV and YYDKDF (reference sequence). CDR3: CATSILRNGFSYEQYF. The CDR3, as DNA: TGTGCCACCAGCATCCTACGGAACGGGTTCTCCTACGAGCAGTACTTC.

This clonotype was seen only a few times. The chain is built from TRBV29-1 and TRBJ1-5; D is ambiguous. CDR1 is SQVTM, CDR2 ANQGSEA, per germline. This CDR3 contains 13 residues. Deletions cut 4 bases from V and 6 bases from J, with 13 bases between. Here the CDR3 DNA reads TGCAGCGTTGTTTGGGGTGTTGGTCAGCCCCAGCATTTT. This encodes CSVVWGVGQPQHF.

The chain links TRBV6-5 to TRBJ1-3; D is unresolved. Looked up from germline, CDR1 is MNHEY and CDR2 is SVGAGI. This CDR3 is 14 amino acids long. V lost 2 bases and J lost 2, with 7 bases in between. Here the CDR3 DNA reads TGTGCCAGCAGTTACAAATACCCTGGAAACACCATATATTTT. Translated: CASSYKYPGNTIYF.

This clonotype has ten or more counts. The rearrangement joins TRBV29-1 to TRBJ2-1; no clear D gene. CDR1 is SQVTM, CDR2 ANQGSEA, per germline. V was clipped by 6 bases and J by 0 bases, with 15 bases between them. The length of the CDR3 is 15 residues. CDR3 protein: CSVPAAPRSYNEQFF. CDR3 nucleotide sequence: TGCAGCGTCCCGGCGGCTCCGCGCTCCTACAATGAGCAGTTCTTC.

This clonotype appeared many times. J is TRBJ1-2 and V is TRBV6-5, with D unclear. From germline, CDR1 is MNHEY and CDR2 SVGAGI. Trimming took 2 bases from V and 7 from J, leaving 14 bases between them. The CDR3 runs to 14 residues. In DNA form, the CDR3 reads TGTGCCAGCAGTTACCCGGACCATTTTGGTGGCTACACCTTC. It translates to CASSYPDHFGGYTF.

This clonotype was counted ten times or more. V gene TRBV4-2 combines with J gene TRBJ2-5; no firm D call. The germline V and J ends were trimmed by 4 bases and 1 base, with 13 bases remaining between them. The CDR3 is 15 residues long. The germline CDR1 and CDR2 sequences are LGHNA and YNFKEQ. CDR3 amino acids: CASSLSPGSQETQYF. The DNA of the CDR3 is TGTGCCAGCAGCCTCAGCCCAGGTTCCCAAGAGACCCAGTACTTC.

This clonotype was counted a few times. CDR3 in DNA: TGTGCCAGCAGTTTACGGGACCTAACTGGCTACACCTTC. Translated: CASSLRDLTGYTF. V usage is TRBV28 and J usage is TRBJ1-2; weak D call: TRBD1 (5 bases). The CDR3 length is 13 residues. Germline lookup yields CDR1 MDHEN and CDR2 SYDVKM. V was clipped by 2 bases and J by 7 bases, with 11 bases between them.

The sample holds many counts of this clonotype. The genes are TRBV4-2 and TRBJ2-7; D remains unclear. V shed 0 bases and J shed 4 bases, with 7 bases lying between them. The CDR3 length is 13 residues. CDR1 is LGHNA, CDR2 YNFKEQ, per germline. The CDR3 protein is CASSQDGPYEQYF. DNA for the CDR3: TGTGCCAGCAGCCAAGATGGTCCTTACGAGCAGTACTTC.

In its sample, this clonotype was seen many times. This chain uses TRBV20-1 with TRBJ2-1, with 8 positions matching TRBD1. This CDR3 is built from 15 residues. Germline assignment: CDR1 DFQATT and CDR2 SNEGSKA (reference sequence). Losses at the gene ends were 3 bases for V and 8 bases for J; bases not matched to a gene: 12. This CDR3 reads CSASSPPAGGDEQFF. CDR3 sequence (DNA): TGCAGTGCTAGTTCCCCCCCGGCAGGGGGCGATGAGCAGTTCTTC.

This clonotype was recorded at least ten times. The chain joins TRBV20-1 to TRBJ2-1; 10 bases map to TRBD2. CDR3 length: 14 amino acids. The V gene's germline CDR1 is DFQATT and CDR2 SNEGSKA (reference sequence). The trim removed 6 bases at V and 3 bases at J, leaving 5 bases unmatched. CDR3 sequence reads: CSALAGAYYNEQFF. For the CDR3, the DNA is TGCAGTGCCCTAGCGGGGGCATACTACAATGAGCAGTTCTTC.

The rearrangement uses TRBV20-1 and TRBJ2-7; 13 bases match TRBD2. V trimming: 6 bases; J trimming: 2 bases; junction bases outside the gene matches: 7. Germline V CDR1 and CDR2: DFQATT, SNEGSKA (reference sequence). The CDR3 totals 15 residues. The CDR3 reads CSARGLAGEAYEQYF. In DNA, the CDR3 is TGCAGTGCCCGAGGACTAGCGGGAGAGGCCTACGAGCAGTACTTC.

The table lists this clonotype with many counts. V is TRBV6-2 or TRBV6-3 and J is TRBJ2-3; 12 bases agree with TRBD2. The CDR3 is 12 residues long. The ends lost 8 bases at V and 11 bases at J; junction bases unmatched: 5. Germline assignment: CDR1 MNHEY and CDR2 SVGEGT. CDR3 sequence reads: CASGGLAGKQYF. The DNA of the CDR3 is TGTGCCAGCGGTGGACTAGCGGGAAAGCAGTATTTT.

Ten or more counts support this clonotype. The chain joins TRBV6-5 to TRBJ1-1; no reliable D call. CDR1 and CDR2 (germline): MNHEY, SVGAGI. Trimming pared 2 bases from V and 4 bases from J, leaving 11 bases between. This CDR3 has 14 residues. DNA of the CDR3: TGTGCCAGCAGTTACACACGTGGGAGCACTGAAGCTTTCTTT. As protein: CASSYTRGSTEAFF.

This clonotype was recorded at least ten times. This rearrangement joins TRBV20-1 to TRBJ2-5; D gene uncertain. V was trimmed by 6 bases and J by 5 bases, leaving 22 bases between them. Germline V gene sequence: CDR1 DFQATT, CDR2 SNEGSKA (reference sequence). This CDR3 region has 15 residues. CDR3 nucleotide sequence: TGCAGTGCGGATCCCGAGGATAGGTTGGGGGAGACCCAGTACTTC. Translation gives CSADPEDRLGETQYF.

Many counts were recorded for this clonotype. This rearrangement joins TRBV4-3 to TRBJ1-6, with 8 bases identical to TRBD1. J lost 7 bases, V lost 2 bases, and 4 bases had no gene match. Germline lookup yields CDR1 LGHNA and CDR2 YSLEER. The CDR3 length is 15 residues. In nucleotides, the CDR3 is TGCGCCAGCAGCCAAAGGACAGGGTTAAATTCACCCCTCCACTTT. Residues: CASSQRTGLNSPLHF.

Ten or more counts support this clonotype. The rearrangement joins TRBV5-8 to TRBJ2-1; 8 positions agree with TRBD2. Germline assignment: CDR1 SGHTS and CDR2 YDEGEE. This CDR3 is 15 amino acids long. Trimming cost V 5 bases and J 2 bases; bases outside gene matches: 6. The CDR3 protein is CASSSGGAAYNEQFF. DNA of the CDR3: TGTGCCAGCAGTTCCGGGGGGGCCGCCTACAATGAGCAGTTCTTC. The whole variable domain, remainder taken from reference TRBV5-8 and TRBJ2-1, is EAGVTQSPTHLIKTRGQQATLRCSPISGHTSVYWYQQALGLGLQFLLWYDEGEERNRGNFPPRFSGRQFPNYSSELNVNALELEDSALYLCASSSGGAAYNEQFFGPGTRLTVL.